This T cell receptor beta chain was sequenced for a study of OX40 agonist ivuxolimab in advanced cancers. Study context: Patients were dosed intravenously with ivuxolimab at 0.01 to 10 mg/kg every 2 weeks. Partial responses were achieved by three patients, of whom one had hepatocellular carcinoma and two had cutaneous melanoma.

A word on this clone: Its cognate antigen is unknown.

Study-wide points: Average numbers of expanded clones were greater in CD8+ T cells than in CD4+.

The protocol was immunoSEQ multiplex PCR, while the TCRdb copy is restricted to in-frame clones and leaves out a portion. Of roughly 53,000 clones in the sample, 84% were seen once. With baseline, cycle 4 day 1, and cycle 7 day 1 as timepoints, blood was sampled. The sample was CD4+ or CD8+ T cells sorted from blood, taken in a trial of the OX40 agonist ivuxolimab. The clonotype was recovered from an adult with an advanced solid tumor such as melanoma, head and neck, liver or kidney cancer.

The CDR3 loop reads CAISEWGGKVRNEQFF. CDR3 DNA: TGTGCCATCAGTGAGTGGGGCGGGAAGGTCCGGAATGAGCAGTTCTTC. The chain is built from TRBV10-3 and TRBJ2-1; D might be TRBD2 (6 bases). Germline loops: CDR1 ENHRY, CDR2 SYGVKD. V dropped 1 base and J dropped 7 bases, with 17 bases sitting between them. The CDR3 loop spans 16 amino acids.